The clone carrying this T cell receptor beta chain has a count of ten or more. The antigen remains unidentified. The data belong to a study of response to subunit inactivated influenza vaccine. Study-wide results and limits: There was a suggestion from the authors that each seasonal influenza vaccination recruits few new T cells.

Per germline, CDR1 SGHTA and CDR2 FQGNSA. Unmatched junction bases numbered 8, after V lost 2 bases and J lost 5 bases. This CDR3 has 15 residues. TCRdb independently ran MiXCR on the RT-PCR reads; one entry per CDR3 protein. The table shows about 520,000 distinct CDR3 sequences, with roughly 25% occurring only once. The source of this sequence is a man between 50 and 59 years old who received an inactivated influenza vaccine. The chain employs TRBV7-2 and TRBJ2-7, with 8 bases lining up with TRBD2. Sequenced material: CD4+ T cells sorted from PBMCs, taken 5 days after vaccination. CDR3: CASSLYGRAGNEQYF. In DNA form, the CDR3 reads TGTGCCAGCAGCTTATACGGGAGGGCCGGTAACGAGCAGTACTTC.